One and the same sample provided the 8 T cell receptor beta chains below, sequenced in a study of T-cell reconstitution after alpha-beta-depleted transplantation in children. Using unique molecular identifiers, the investigators prepared the TCRbeta library. One entry per CDR3 protein, called by TCRdb with MiXCR from the PCR reads. The repertoire has about 490,000 distinct CDR3 sequences, 8% to 11% of them found once; the top ten carry just over 2%. This specimen consisted of PBMCs, obtained before TCRalphabeta/CD19-depleted stem cell transplant. The receptor source for this set is a child aged 2-9 years with inherited bone marrow failure, due to receive a stem cell transplant.

This clonotype was seen a handful of times. The chain is built from TRBV10-3 and TRBJ2-1; no firm D call. V was cut by 8 bases and J by 9 bases, with 14 bases left in between. This CDR3 comprises 12 residues. Germline V gene lookup returns CDR1 ENHRY and CDR2 SYGVKD. Here the CDR3 reads CAIQNQDFEQFF. The CDR3 coding sequence is TGTGCCATCCAAAACCAAGATTTTGAGCAGTTCTTC.

This clonotype was detected ten times or more. This sequence joins TRBV20-1 and TRBJ2-7, with 10 nucleotides matching TRBD2. With 1 base clipped from V and 4 bases from J, the junction kept 1 base outside the gene matches. CDR3 length: 13 residues. CDR1 DFQATT and CDR2 SNEGSKA come from the germline V gene (reference sequence). As DNA, the CDR3 is TGCAGTGCTAGAGCACTAGCGGGATACGAGCAGTACTTC. Amino acid sequence: CSARALAGYEQYF.

As to this clonotype: A much larger clone lies a single base off, so this may be a read error. The CDR3 end shows no conserved phenylalanine or tryptophan, and so a read error is likely. The chain recombines TRBV25-1 with TRBJ2-2; D unclear. V was clipped by 3 bases and J by 5 bases, with 10 bases between them. CDR1 is MGHDK and CDR2 is SYGVNS in the germline V gene. The CDR3 has 14 amino acids. The CDR3 coding sequence is TGTGCCAGCAGTGATCCCACACGGACCGGGGAGCTGTTTGTT. Amino acids: CASSDPTRTGELFV.

At least ten counts were recorded for this clonotype. The V and J genes are TRBV9 and TRBJ2-3; no firm D call. The germline V gene encodes CDR1 SGDLS and CDR2 YYNGEE. CDR3 size: 13 residues. V was pared by 3 bases and J by 9 bases, with 14 bases between. In DNA form, the CDR3 reads TGTGCCAGCAGCGCCCCGAGAGTTGGCACGCAGTATTTT. It translates to CASSAPRVGTQYF.

Ten or more counts support this clonotype. The rearrangement joins TRBV5-5 to TRBJ2-3; 7 nucleotides line up with TRBD2. Trimming at V came to 0 bases and at J to 2 bases, leaving 6 bases not matched to a gene. CDR3 size: 16 residues. Germline V gene lookup returns CDR1 SGHKS and CDR2 YYEKEE (reference sequence). CDR3: CASSLAVAGTTDTQYF. The CDR3 bases are TGTGCCAGCAGCTTGGCGGTAGCGGGTACCACAGATACGCAGTATTTT. The variable domain in full, completed from reference TRBV5-5 and TRBJ2-3, reads DAGVTQSPTHLIKTRGQQVTLRCSPISGHKSVSWYQQVLGQGPQFIFQYYEKEERGRGNFPDRFSARQFPNYSSELNVNALLLGDSALYLCASSLAVAGTTDTQYFGPGTRLTVL.

Concerning this clonotype: Possible read error: a much larger clone is one base away. The gene calls are TRBV4-2 and TRBJ2-3; D ambiguous. CDR1 and CDR2 from the germline V gene are LGHNA and YNFKEQ. The CDR3 contains 13 residues. The CDR3 region is CVSSRALADTQYF. The CDR3 bases are TGTGTCAGCAGCCGAGCGCTCGCAGATACGCAGTATTTT.

This clonotype was counted ten times or more. The chain is built from TRBV6-2 or TRBV6-3 and TRBJ2-3; no definite D call. The CDR3 runs to 12 residues. V was clipped by 6 bases and J by 3 bases, with 7 bases between them. In germline, CDR1 is MNHEY, CDR2 SVGEGT. CDR3 bases: TGTGCCAGCAGCGTGATGACAGATACGCAGTATTTT. Translated: CASSVMTDTQYF.

This clonotype was picked up a small number of times. The J gene is TRBJ2-1, the V gene TRBV27; 7 bases align to TRBD1. CDR3 length: 15 amino acids. Trimming cost V 9 bases and J 2 bases; bases outside gene matches: 10. Per the germline V gene, CDR1 is MNHEY and CDR2 is SMNVEV (reference sequence). The chain's CDR3 is CARSWTGTTYNEQFF. Here the CDR3 DNA reads TGTGCCAGGAGCTGGACAGGAACCACCTACAATGAGCAGTTCTTC.